The 12 T cell receptor beta chains listed next were all sequenced from one sample in a study of blood T cell repertoires in COVID-19. Sequencing used immunoSEQ multiplex PCR; TCRdb keeps in-frame clones, though not all of them. The sample has tens of thousands of clones, about 81% seen once. Sequencing was done on a sample of peripheral blood. These receptors came from a human donor in a cohort sampled during active COVID-19.

The gene calls are TRBV7-3 and TRBJ2-1, with D uncertain. The germline CDR1 and CDR2 sequences are SGHTA and FQGTGA. The CDR3 contains 13 residues. The ends were cut back, 2 bases at V and 4 bases at J, with 6 bases in the middle. In nucleotides, the CDR3 is TGTGCCAGCAGCTTAGAGCTGTACAATGAGCAGTTCTTC. Protein sequence: CASSLELYNEQFF.

This chain joins TRBV5-1 and TRBJ2-1; 10 nucleotides match TRBD2. CDR1 and CDR2 (germline): SGHRS, YFSETQ. The CDR3 has 16 amino acids. J gave up 7 bases and V 1 base, and 8 bases lay outside the gene matches. This CDR3 reads CASSLIGSGRENEQFF. DNA of the CDR3: TGCGCCAGCAGCTTGATAGGCAGCGGGAGGGAGAATGAGCAGTTCTTC.

The chain employs TRBV6-1 and TRBJ2-3; D perhaps matches TRBD1 (5 bases). From germline, CDR1 is MNHNS and CDR2 SASEGT. Between the trimmed V and J ends, which lost 3 bases and 4 bases, there was a span of 11 bases. The length of the CDR3 is 14 residues. The chain's CDR3 is CASSDGAEADTQYF. The DNA of the CDR3 is TGTGCCAGCAGTGATGGGGCCGAGGCAGATACGCAGTATTTT.

In this sample, this clone turned up once. The rearrangement uses TRBV5-8 and TRBJ2-7; D possibly corresponds to TRBD1 (6 bases). V was shortened by 4 bases and J by 5 bases, with 16 bases between the two germline ends. Germline CDR1 SGHTS, CDR2 YDEGEE. The CDR3 runs to 14 residues. CDR3 amino acids: CASSEYDRMNEQYF. CDR3 DNA: TGTGCCAGCAGCGAGTACGACAGGATGAACGAGCAGTACTTC.

The chain carries TRBV5-1 and TRBJ1-2; D remains unclear. The CDR3 runs to 13 residues. With 2 bases removed from V and 1 base from J, the gap between germline ends came to 6 bases. Germline CDR1 is SGHRS and CDR2 is YFSETQ. CDR3 coding DNA: TGCGCCAGCAGCTTTAACTTTAACTATGGCTACACCTTC. This gives the protein CASSFNFNYGYTF.

The rearrangement joins TRBV6-2 or TRBV6-3 to TRBJ1-1, with D possibly TRBD1 on 6 matching bases. Germline loops: CDR1 MNHEY, CDR2 SVGEGT. Trimming left V 5 bases short and J 7 bases short, with 14 bases between. This CDR3 is 13 amino acids long. The CDR3 sequence: CASSPQGWVEAFF. The DNA of the CDR3 is TGTGCCAGCAGTCCACAGGGTTGGGTTGAAGCTTTCTTT.

This clone was recorded only once. This chain links TRBV2 with TRBJ2-4; 7 bases match TRBD1. The germline V gene encodes CDR1 SNHLY and CDR2 FYNNEI. This CDR3 comprises 13 residues. The V and J ends lost 9 bases and 8 bases, in that order; junction bases with no gene match: 10. CDR3 sequence reads: CASGQENRDIQYF. CDR3 bases: TGTGCCAGTGGACAGGAAAACAGAGACATTCAGTACTTC.

The chain links TRBV10-3 to TRBJ1-2, with D possibly TRBD1 on 5 matching bases. Trimming stripped 2 bases from V and 3 bases from J, with 16 bases between. The CDR3 has 16 residues. In germline, CDR1 is ENHRY, CDR2 SYGVKD. CDR3 nucleotides: TGTGCCATCAGTGAGCCGAGTCGAGGGGAGGACTATGGCTACACCTTC. Protein sequence: CAISEPSRGEDYGYTF.

The J gene is TRBJ2-1, the V gene TRBV9; TRBD2 agrees at 7 bases. The germline gives CDR1 SGDLS, CDR2 YYNGEE. This CDR3 region has 12 residues. Unmatched junction bases numbered 3, after V lost 4 bases and J lost 8 bases. The CDR3 here is CASSPAGDEQFF. CDR3 coding DNA: TGTGCCAGCAGCCCCGCGGGGGATGAGCAGTTCTTC.

As to this clone: A read error may account for a junction end that differs from germline. The sample has other DNA sequences that encode this CDR3 too. This rearrangement joins TRBV28 to TRBJ1-6; 9 bases agree with TRBD1. CDR3 length: 17 residues. Germline loops: CDR1 MDHEN, CDR2 SYDVKM. The CDR3: CASSSTSGQGFNSPLHF. The CDR3, as DNA: TGTGCCAGTAGTTCAACCTCGGGACAGGGTTTTAATTCACCCCTCCACTTT.

This clone was observed a single time. V and J are TRBV7-2 and TRBJ2-7; 9 nucleotides match TRBD1. Losses at the gene ends were 6 bases for V and 4 bases for J; bases not matched to a gene: 4. CDR1 and CDR2 from the germline V gene are SGHTA and FQGNSA. The CDR3 totals 13 residues. Here the CDR3 DNA reads TGTGCCAGCAGGGGACAGGGTCGATACGAGCAGTACTTC. Translating gives CASRGQGRYEQYF. Combining the CDR3 with reference TRBV7-2 and TRBJ2-7 gives the whole variable domain GAGVSQSPSNKVTEKGKDVELRCDPISGHTALYWYRQSLGQGLEFLIYFQGNSAPDKSGLPSDRFSAERTGGSVSTLTIQRTQQEDSAVYLCASRGQGRYEQYFGPGTRLTVT.

This rearrangement joins TRBV6-5 to TRBJ2-1; D might be TRBD2 (5 bases). Germline CDR1 is MNHEY and CDR2 is SVGAGI. The CDR3 contains 16 residues. Trimming removed 0 bases from V and 3 bases from J, with 12 bases in between. The CDR3 coding sequence is TGTGCCAGCAGTTACTCCGTCCAGCGGAGCTACAATGAGCAGTTCTTC. It is translated as CASSYSVQRSYNEQFF.